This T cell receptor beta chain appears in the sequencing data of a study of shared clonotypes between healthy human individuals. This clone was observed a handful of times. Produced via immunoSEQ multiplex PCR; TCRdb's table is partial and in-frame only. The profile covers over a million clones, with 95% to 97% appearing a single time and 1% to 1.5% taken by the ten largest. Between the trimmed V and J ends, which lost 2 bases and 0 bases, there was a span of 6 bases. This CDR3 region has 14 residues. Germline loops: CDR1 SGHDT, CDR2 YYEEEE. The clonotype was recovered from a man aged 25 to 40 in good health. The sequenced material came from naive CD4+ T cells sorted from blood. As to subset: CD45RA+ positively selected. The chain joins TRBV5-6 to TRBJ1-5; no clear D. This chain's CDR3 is CASSFYGSNQPQHF. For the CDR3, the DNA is TGTGCCAGCAGCTTCTACGGTAGCAATCAGCCCCAGCATTTT.